These 26 T cell receptor beta chains share one sample of origin, sequenced in a study of T cell responses to AZD1222 COVID-19 vaccine. Profiling relied on immunoSEQ multiplex PCR, and the TCRdb table lists in-frame clones only, not all of them. The table has about 150,000 clones, 70% to 90% seen once. The specimen comprised peripheral blood, sampled on day 0 of AZD1222 vaccination. These receptors all stem from an adult in good health.

The V gene is TRBV20-1, the J gene TRBJ2-1; possibly TRBD2 for D (6 bases). Looked up from germline, CDR1 is DFQATT and CDR2 is SNEGSKA (reference sequence). The CDR3 spans 11 residues. Trimming shortened V by 3 bases and J by 10 bases, and 10 bases separated the two germline ends. The chain's CDR3 is CSASGGREQFF. CDR3 nucleotides: TGCAGTGCTAGCGGGGGTAGGGAGCAGTTCTTC.

The rearrangement joins TRBV28 to TRBJ2-7; D is perhaps TRBD1 or TRBD2 (5 bases each). This CDR3 comprises 13 residues. Germline V gene data show CDR1 as MDHEN and CDR2 as SYDVKM. Between the trimmed V and J ends, which lost 5 bases and 3 bases, there was a span of 11 bases. The CDR3 bases are TGTGCCAGCAGTAAGGGACCGGACTACGAGCAGTACTTC. It codes for CASSKGPDYEQYF.

The CDR3 bases are TGTGCCACCAGCAGGCGATCACAAGGACAAGATACGCAGTATTTT. This sequence encodes CATSRRSQGQDTQYF. The J gene is TRBJ2-3, the V gene TRBV15, with a tentative D call TRBD1 (5 bases). From germline, CDR1 is LNHNV and CDR2 YYDKDF (reference sequence). The CDR3 loop spans 15 amino acids. Trimming removed 3 bases at V and 5 bases at J, with 15 bases between.

The chain recombines TRBV7-2 with TRBJ1-1; perhaps TRBD1 as D (6 bases). The germline gives CDR1 SGHTA, CDR2 FQGNSA. The CDR3 has 13 amino acids. Deletions cut 5 bases from V and 4 bases from J, with 11 bases between. CDR3 nucleotides: TGTGCCAGCAGCGTAACAGGGTTCACTGAAGCTTTCTTT. Amino acid sequence: CASSVTGFTEAFF.

The chain combines TRBV5-1 with TRBJ1-6, with TRBD1 matching over 8 bases. Germline V gene data show CDR1 as SGHRS and CDR2 as YFSETQ. This CDR3 region has 15 residues. Trimming removed 5 bases from V and 10 bases from J; junction bases left unmatched: 11. The CDR3 coding sequence is TGCGCCAGCAGGCCGAGGACAGGGACTGGGTCACCCCTCCACTTT. Its translation: CASRPRTGTGSPLHF.

V and J are TRBV4-2 and TRBJ2-1; 9 bases are shared with TRBD2. The V and J ends lost 1 base and 6 bases, in that order; junction bases with no gene match: 7. Germline V gives CDR1 LGHNA, CDR2 YNFKEQ. The CDR3 runs 16 residues. The CDR3 DNA is TGTGCCAGCAGCCAAGCTAGCGGGACCACCTCCAATGAGCAGTTCTTC. Translating gives CASSQASGTTSNEQFF.

This clone appeared a few times. The rearrangement joins TRBV20-1 to TRBJ1-2; tentatively, D is TRBD1 (5 bases). V gave up 6 bases and J gave up 3 bases, with 8 bases separating them. Looked up from germline, CDR1 is DFQATT and CDR2 is SNEGSKA (reference sequence). CDR3 length: 11 amino acids. Written as DNA, the CDR3 is TGCAGTGCCCAGACAGACTATGGCTACACCTTC. It encodes CSAQTDYGYTF.

This clone was recorded once. The chain joins TRBV28 to TRBJ1-2; 7 bases agree with TRBD1. CDR3 length: 12 residues. V gave up 5 bases and J gave up 4 bases; unmatched junction bases: 1. CDR1 is MDHEN, CDR2 SYDVKM, per germline. The CDR3: CASSGTVYGYTF. The DNA of the CDR3 is TGTGCCAGCAGTGGGACAGTCTATGGCTACACCTTC.

This clone appeared a few times. This chain connects TRBV5-1 to TRBJ1-5; the D is unclear. Germline CDR1 reads SGHRS; CDR2 reads YFSETQ. The CDR3 is 13 amino acids. V was trimmed by 2 bases and J by 5 bases, leaving 8 bases between them. CDR3 DNA: TGCGCCAGCAGCTTAGACACGGATCAGCCCCAGCATTTT. This sequence encodes CASSLDTDQPQHF.

The chain employs TRBV10-3 and TRBJ1-2, with TRBD1 matching 8 bases. J lost 4 bases, V lost 8 bases, and 6 bases had no gene match. The germline CDR1 and CDR2 sequences are ENHRY and SYGVKD. The CDR3 contains 13 residues. CDR3 in amino acids: CAISGGASYGYTF. DNA of the CDR3: TGTGCCATCTCAGGGGGCGCTTCCTATGGCTACACCTTC.

The V gene is TRBV27, the J gene TRBJ2-1; possible D gene TRBD2, 6 bases. CDR1 is MNHEY, CDR2 SMNVEV, per germline (reference sequence). Deletions cut 2 bases from V and 6 bases from J, with 14 bases between. The CDR3 spans 15 residues. This CDR3 reads CASSLAGRIINEQFF. The CDR3, as DNA: TGTGCCAGCAGTTTAGCGGGAAGGATAATCAATGAGCAGTTCTTC.

The chain is built from TRBV6-4 and TRBJ1-1; TRBD1 aligns across 9 bases. Germline V gene sequence: CDR1 MRHNA, CDR2 SNTAGT. Trimming removed 8 bases from V and 1 base from J; junction bases left unmatched: 2. The CDR3 covers 13 residues. The CDR3 loop reads CASRTGENTEAFF. DNA for the CDR3: TGTGCCAGCCGGACAGGGGAGAACACTGAAGCTTTCTTT.

The V gene is TRBV28, the J gene TRBJ1-5, with D unresolved. Germline V gives CDR1 MDHEN, CDR2 SYDVKM. Trimming stripped 2 bases from V and 3 bases from J, with 8 bases between. CDR3 length equals 14 residues. CDR3 sequence reads: CASSLRGYNQPQHF. The CDR3, as DNA: TGTGCCAGCAGTTTACGGGGATACAATCAGCCCCAGCATTTT.

This clone was seen once. The chain combines TRBV21-1 with TRBJ1-1. TRBV21-1 is listed as a pseudogene. The CDR3 is 18 residues long. The CDR3 protein is CASRWGSPPVEGNTEAFF. CDR3 in DNA: TGTGCCAGCAGATGGGGGAGCCCCCCCGTTGAGGGGAACACTGAAGCTTTCTTT.

CDR3 protein: CASSSDRSNQPQHF. CDR3 DNA: TGTGCCAGCAGCTCCGACAGGAGCAATCAGCCCCAGCATTTT. The chain employs TRBV3-1 (or the pseudogene TRBV3-2) and TRBJ1-5, with D perhaps TRBD1 (6 bases). CDR1 and CDR2 from the germline V gene are LGHDT and YNNKEL (reference sequence). V lost 5 bases and J lost 1, with 9 bases in between. This CDR3 has 14 amino acids.

The chain combines TRBV11-2 with TRBJ1-1; D gene uncertain. The CDR3 contains 13 residues. V was shortened by 1 base and J by 7 bases, with 10 bases between the two germline ends. Germline V lookup: CDR1 SGHAT, CDR2 FQNNGV. The chain's CDR3 is CASSLGEAIEAFF. The CDR3 nucleotides read TGTGCCAGCAGCTTAGGGGAGGCTATTGAAGCTTTCTTT.

This chain links TRBV29-1 with TRBJ2-2; 7 nucleotides align to TRBD1. The CDR3 is 16 amino acids. Trimming took 6 bases from V and 0 from J; bases not matched to a gene: 10. Germline V gene sequence: CDR1 SQVTM, CDR2 ANQGSEA. The CDR3 region has the DNA TGCAGCGTCCAAGGGCGGACAGGATCGAACACCGGGGAGCTGTTTTTT. Protein: CSVQGRTGSNTGELFF.

The chain has TRBV9 and TRBJ2-5; D is unresolved. V lost 4 bases and J 1 base, leaving 5 bases between the germline ends. This CDR3 contains 12 residues. Looked up from germline, CDR1 is SGDLS and CDR2 is YYNGEE. CDR3 bases: TGTGCCAGCAGCAACCTCCAAGAGACCCAGTACTTC. Protein product: CASSNLQETQYF. Full variable domain (remainder filled in from reference TRBV9 and TRBJ2-5): DSGVTQTPKHLITATGQRVTLRCSPRSGDLSVYWYQQSLDQGLQFLIQYYNGEERAKGNILERFSAQQFPDLHSELNLSSLELGDSALYFCASSNLQETQYFGPGTRLLVL.

This sequence joins TRBV30 and TRBJ1-3; D might be TRBD1 (5 bases). Germline V lookup: CDR1 GTSNPN, CDR2 SVGIG (reference sequence). Trimming pared 4 bases from V and 11 bases from J, leaving 15 bases between. The CDR3 is made up of 12 amino acids. DNA of the CDR3: TGTGCCTGGAACCCAGGGACCCCCCCCATATATTTT. This sequence encodes CAWNPGTPPIYF.

CDR3 bases: TGTGCCAGCAGCCAAGGGACCCTAGGGAATGAGCAGTTCTTC. It translates to CASSQGTLGNEQFF. This rearrangement joins TRBV4-2 to TRBJ2-1; D unresolved. CDR1 and CDR2 (germline): LGHNA, YNFKEQ. CDR3 size: 14 residues. Trimming stripped 1 base from V and 7 bases from J, with 11 bases between.

The rearrangement links TRBV27 to TRBJ2-1, with D tentatively TRBD1 (6 bases). V lost 3 bases and J 6 bases, leaving 18 bases between the germline ends. CDR1 is MNHEY and CDR2 is SMNVEV in the germline V gene (reference sequence). This CDR3 contains 16 residues. The CDR3, as DNA: TGTGCCAGCAGTTTGGCAGGGGCCTCACTAATCAATGAGCAGTTCTTC. Its protein product is CASSLAGASLINEQFF.

The chain combines TRBV29-1 with TRBJ1-3; TRBD1 is a possible D gene (6 bases). Per germline, CDR1 SQVTM and CDR2 ANQGSEA. This CDR3 spans 14 amino acids. The V end lost 2 bases, the J end lost 2 bases, and 10 bases lay between the germline ends. CDR3: CSVESRGPGNTIYF. CDR3 coding DNA: TGCAGCGTTGAAAGCAGGGGCCCTGGAAACACCATATATTTT.

The chain has TRBV12-3 or TRBV12-4 and TRBJ1-2; D uncertain. The CDR3 is made up of 13 amino acids. V was shortened by 4 bases and J by 7 bases, with 13 bases between the two germline ends. CDR3 sequence: CASSWPARGGYTF. Here the CDR3 DNA reads TGTGCCAGCAGTTGGCCGGCCCGGGGTGGCTACACCTTC.

The rearrangement joins TRBV15 to TRBJ2-1; 14 bases are shared with TRBD2. Germline CDR1 is LNHNV and CDR2 is YYDKDF (reference sequence). The CDR3 is 15 amino acids. V shed 8 bases and J 3 bases; nucleotides not matched to a gene: 3. Here the CDR3 DNA reads TGTGCCACCCGACTAGCGGGGGGGCGCTACAATGAGCAGTTCTTC. The encoded protein is CATRLAGGRYNEQFF.

The chain links TRBV20-1 to TRBJ2-1; D is unclear. Trimming took off 3 bases at V and 10 bases at J, with 16 bases between the two ends. The CDR3 contains 13 residues. Looked up from germline, CDR1 is DFQATT and CDR2 is SNEGSKA (reference sequence). CDR3 protein: CSASVGILREQFF. The CDR3 coding sequence is TGCAGTGCTAGTGTGGGAATCCTACGAGAGCAGTTCTTC.

V and J are TRBV18 and TRBJ2-3; D gene ambiguous. The CDR3 is 14 residues long. Germline V gene sequence: CDR1 KGHSH, CDR2 LQKENI. With 0 bases removed from V and 2 bases from J, the gap between germline ends came to 6 bases. CDR3 DNA sequence: TGTGCCAGCTCACCACCGACCGCCACAGATACGCAGTATTTT. The encoded protein is CASSPPTATDTQYF.